Each of the 14 T cell receptor delta chains below was sequenced from the same sample in a study of γδ T cells in repeated Plasmodium falciparum infection. Flow sorting of PBMC yielded separate Vgamma9/Vdelta2+ and Vdelta2-negative gammadelta T cell populations for bulk repertoire analysis. TCRdb reprocessed the multiplex PCR reads using CATT. The table lists some 51,000 delta-chain clones, about 2% of them singletons. Material for sequencing was gamma-delta T cells from blood. These TCRs come from a pool of human donors (malaria-infected and uninfected, not separated).

This clone has just a few counts. TCRdb shows a much larger clone's protein in place of this DNA's translation, and the two differ at residue 9, likely through a read error; the protein shown is translated from the DNA. The CDR3 nucleotides read TGTGCCTGTGACGGGCTGGGGGATGGAGAAAACAAACTCATCTTT. This gives the protein CACDGLGDGENKLIF. The chain links TRDV2 to TRDJ1, with 9 bases that match TRDD3. TCRdb gives no J gene; it was assigned here by matching the DNA to germline. The CDR3 covers 15 residues. CDR1 and CDR2 from the germline V gene are GEAIGNYY and EKD. The V gene end was trimmed by 3 bases and the J gene end by 8 bases; junction bases not matched to a gene: 12.

In its sample, this clone was seen many times. The protein TCRdb gives is from a much larger clone and does not agree with this DNA's translation at residue 3, likely a read error; the protein shown here comes from the DNA. V and J are TRDV2 and TRDJ1; D is tentatively TRDD2 or TRDD3 (5 bases each). The J gene, not given by TCRdb, was assigned here from a germline match of the nucleotide sequence. The CDR3 spans 20 residues. CDR1 and CDR2 from the germline V gene are GEAIGNYY and EKD. In DNA form, the CDR3 reads TGTGCCCGTGACTCGGTCGCCGTTCGGGGGGCTTCCCTGTACACCGATAAACTCATCTTT. It is translated as CARDSVAVRGASLYTDKLIF.

This clone was detected ten times or more. Here the CDR3 DNA reads TGTGCCTGTGACTCTATAACTTCCTCCTCGGGGGATACGGGCACCGATAAACTCATCTTT. Its protein is CACDSITSSSGDTGTDKLIF. This chain connects TRDV2 to TRDJ1; 10 bases map to TRDD3. The J gene, missing from TCRdb, was assigned here through DNA to germline matching. Trimming at V came to 3 bases and at J to 1 base, leaving 19 bases not matched to a gene. The CDR3 length is 20 residues. CDR1 GEAIGNYY and CDR2 EKD come from the germline V gene.

This clone has just a few counts. It is likely a read error: a sequence one base away is far more abundant. Other DNA sequences in the same sample also yield this CDR3. J is TRDJ1 and V is TRDV1; TRDD3 matches 10 bases. The J gene, left out of TCRdb, was set here by checking the DNA against germline. Germline V lookup: CDR1 TSWWSYY, CDR2 QGS. The CDR3 length is 18 residues. The V gene end was trimmed by 5 bases and the J gene end by 0 bases; junction bases not matched to a gene: 12. This CDR3 reads CALGNPYWGIGDTDKLIF. DNA for the CDR3: TGTGCTCTTGGGAACCCCTACTGGGGGATCGGGGACACCGATAAACTCATCTTT.

This clone was found a few times. A read error likely explains this, since a far larger clone differs by one base. Different DNA sequences within this sample yield the same CDR3. This sequence joins TRDV1 and TRDJ2, with 10 bases fitting TRDD3. Assignment of the J gene here rests on matching the DNA to germline, because TCRdb gives none. The CDR3 is 20 residues long. Germline-derived CDR1 and CDR2 are TSWWSYY and QGS. The V and J ends lost 2 bases and 4 bases, in that order; junction bases with no gene match: 16. CDR3 in amino acids: CALGETLTSTGGLRTAQLFF. The CDR3 coding sequence is TGTGCTCTTGGGGAAACCTTAACCAGTACTGGGGGATTAAGGACAGCACAACTCTTCTTT.

Ten or more counts support this clone. The protein in TCRdb stems from a much larger clone and differs at residue 9 from this DNA's translation, likely a read error; here the protein is translated from the DNA. The J gene is TRDJ3, the V gene TRDV2; 7 bases map to TRDD3. No J gene was available from TCRdb, and it was assigned here by a germline match of the DNA. The CDR3 runs 21 residues. Per the germline V gene, CDR1 is GEAIGNYY and CDR2 is EKD. The J segment lost 0 bases and the V segment lost 1 base, leaving 14 bases of the junction unmatched. CDR3 nucleotides: TGTGCCTGTGACACTTTACTGGGGAATACACGATCCTCCTGGGACACCCGACAGATGTTTTTC. This encodes CACDTLLGNTRSSWDTRQMFF.

This clone is categorized as medium-sized. J is TRDJ1 and V is TRDV2; a possible D gene is TRDD3 (6 bases). The V gene's germline CDR1 is GEAIGNYY and CDR2 EKD. The CDR3 is 19 residues long. V was shortened by 0 bases and J by 2 bases, with 24 bases between the two germline ends. The CDR3 DNA reads as TGTGCCTGTGACACCGTAAGGTTGGGGGGGAACCCGGGGACCGATAAACTCATCTTT. Its protein is CACDTVRLGGNPGTDKLIF.

As concerns this clone: A single base is all that separates this from a far larger clone, so a read error is likely. This specimen includes other DNA sequences encoding the same CDR3. The V gene is listed as TRDV1; no J gene was called; the D call TRDD3 from the table was never checked on the DNA. This CDR3 spans 22 amino acids. Germline loops: CDR1 TSWWSYY, CDR2 QGS. In nucleotides, the CDR3 is TGTGCTCTTGGGGCCCTCCTTATCCCCTTGTGGGGGATACGAGGGTACACCGATAAACTCATCTTC. Encoded protein: CALGALLIPLWGIRGYTDKLIF.

This clone was picked up a small number of times. This likely came from a read error, as a far larger clone is one base away. Other DNA sequences in the sample encode the same CDR3. V gene TRDV1 combines with J gene TRDJ1; D tentatively reads TRDD2 or TRDD3 (5 bases each). TCRdb is silent on the J gene; assignment here came from matching the DNA to germline. The CDR3 is 17 residues long. Deletions cut 5 bases from V and 0 bases from J, with 19 bases between. Germline V CDR1 and CDR2: TSWWSYY, QGS. The CDR3 bases are TGTGCTCTTGGGCCCCCAGGGGACCTACCGTACACCGATAAACTCATCTTT. This translates into CALGPPGDLPYTDKLIF.

This chain links TRDV2 with TRDJ1, with D perhaps matching TRDD3 (5 bases). Assignment of the J gene here rests on matching the DNA to germline, because TCRdb gives none. The germline gives CDR1 GEAIGNYY, CDR2 EKD. Trimming removed 3 bases at V and 0 bases at J, with 19 bases between. This CDR3 is built from 17 residues. The CDR3: CACDQMGNLGHTDKLIF. The CDR3 DNA reads as TGTGCCTGTGACCAGATGGGGAACCTAGGGCACACCGATAAACTCATCTTT.

In its sample, this clone was seen a few times. This DNA's translation and the protein TCRdb lists, from a much larger clone, do not match at residue 15, likely due to a read error; the protein shown is translated from the DNA. The chain employs TRDV1 and TRDJ1; perhaps TRDD3 as D (5 bases). TCRdb gives no J gene; it was assigned here by matching the DNA to germline. The V and J ends lost 2 bases and 3 bases respectively, with 28 bases between them. CDR3 size: 20 residues. Germline lookup yields CDR1 TSWWSYY and CDR2 QGS. CDR3 sequence reads: CALGENSWPSSGVLADKLIF. DNA for the CDR3: TGTGCTCTTGGGGAAAACAGCTGGCCATCCTCGGGGGTCCTCGCCGATAAACTCATCTTT.

In this sample, this clone turned up a few times. A far larger clone is only one base removed, so a read error is likely. The same CDR3 arises from other DNA sequences in this sample as well. The chain joins TRDV2 to TRDJ1, with 11 bases fitting TRDD3. The germline gives CDR1 GEAIGNYY, CDR2 EKD. The length of the CDR3 is 20 residues. CDR3 region: CACDTVGGGYGEPYTDKLIF. The CDR3 DNA reads TGTGCCTGTGACACCGTTGGTGGGGGATACGGGGAACCGTACACCGACAAACTCATCTTT.

This clone occurred a few times. TCRdb lists the protein of a much larger clone for this DNA, which differs at residue 13, so this is likely a read error; the protein given here is translated from the DNA itself. V gene TRDV1 combines with J gene TRDJ1; TRDD3 agrees at 8 bases. TCRdb records no J gene; here it was assigned by comparing the DNA to germline. Looked up from germline, CDR1 is TSWWSYY and CDR2 is QGS. With 2 bases clipped from V and 2 bases from J, the junction kept 40 bases outside the gene matches. The CDR3 extends over 27 amino acids. The CDR3 protein is CALGEFIWIPRRPVPRLVLGGTDKLIF. The DNA of the CDR3 is TGTGCTCTTGGGGAATTTATTTGGATTCCTAGGCGTCCCGTACCCCGTCTCGTACTGGGGGGTACCGATAAACTCATCTTT.

Only a few counts were recorded for this clone. With a far larger clone one base away, a read error is the likely cause. Other DNA sequences within the sample encode an identical CDR3. V and J are TRDV2 and TRDJ3; 12 bases are shared with TRDD3. The J gene was missing in TCRdb and was found by matching the end of the DNA to germline. This CDR3 region has 21 residues. Germline trimming cut 3 bases from V and 0 bases from J; bases unmatched to any gene: 11. CDR1 and CDR2 (germline): GEAIGNYY, EKD. CDR3 coding DNA: TGTGCCTGTGACGCAGACTGGGGGATACCTTACAGCTCCTGGGACACCCGACAGATGTTTTTC. Translation gives CACDADWGIPYSSWDTRQMFF.